This T cell receptor beta chain was profiled in a study of CD8+ T cells in alopecia areata. Turning to the study itself: People stayed on tofacitinib for 6 to 18 months, then stopped the drug for 6 months.

Germline assignment: CDR1 SGHRS and CDR2 YFSETQ. The CDR3 length is 17 residues. Deletions cut 0 bases from V and 2 bases from J, with 12 bases between. In this sample, this clone turned up a few times. cDNA reverse transcribed from extracted RNA served as the sequencing template. The protocol was immunoSEQ multiplex PCR, while the TCRdb copy is restricted to in-frame clones and leaves out a portion. This sample has 200,000 to 250,000 clones, with 35% to 40% found just once. Treatment described: oral pan-JAK inhibitor, 5-10 mg twice daily. Obtained from alopecia areata patients were lesional scalp punch biopsies along with peripheral blood. Sorting separated CD4+ and CD8+ T cells out of PBMCs.

The receptor was isolated from a human donor with alopecia areata. The chain carries TRBV5-1 and TRBJ2-6; D may be TRBD2 (5 bases). Material: CD4+ T cells sorted from blood, obtained at approximately week 30, from a patient treated with tofacitinib. CDR3 region: CASSLVSFGAGANVLTF. CDR3 nucleotide sequence: TGCGCCAGCAGCTTGGTTTCCTTCGGGGCTGGGGCCAACGTCCTGACTTTC. Variable domain in full (rest from reference TRBV5-1 and TRBJ2-6): KAGVTQTPRYLIKTRGQQVTLSCSPISGHRSVSWYQQTPGQGLQFLFEYFSETQRNKGNFPGRFSGRQFSNSRSEMNVSTLELGDSALYLCASSLVSFGAGANVLTFGAGSRLTVL.